These 17 T cell receptor beta chains originate from one sample sequenced in a study of cytomegalovirus exposure and HLA in healthy donors (dated by TCRdb to about 2017). Libraries were made using the immunoSEQ multiplex PCR assay. A mixture of 60 forward primers for TCR Vbeta segments and 13 reverse primers for TCR Jbeta segments was used in the multiplex PCR. TCRdb's version of the immuneACCESS table is confined to in-frame rearrangements and falls short of the full clone set. An unresolved V gene accounts for under half of the shortfall where checked; the remainder is of unknown origin. This sample comprises 24,000 or so clones, 79% of them detected only once. The ten most abundant clones make up about 5% of the sample. The sequenced sample consisted of PBMCs. These receptors came from a male donor in good health and CMV-seronegative.

This clone was detected only a few times. J is TRBJ2-6 and V is TRBV4-3, with D perhaps matching TRBD2 (5 bases). V was shortened by 3 bases and J by 0 bases, with 12 bases between the two germline ends. The CDR3 runs 17 residues. CDR1 is LGHNA, CDR2 YSLEER, per germline. The CDR3 DNA reads TGCGCCAGCAGCCACCTATCCGGGGACTCTGGGGCCAACGTCCTGACTTTC. This gives the protein CASSHLSGDSGANVLTF.

V gene TRBV7-9 combines with J gene TRBJ2-1; 12 bases map to TRBD2. Germline lookup yields CDR1 SEHNR and CDR2 FQNEAQ (reference sequence). The V gene end was trimmed by 5 bases and the J gene end by 9 bases; junction bases not matched to a gene: 8. The CDR3 has 15 residues. DNA of the CDR3: TGTGCCAGCAGCGCCCTAGCGGGGGGGCTTCTTGAGCAGTTCTTC. The encoded protein is CASSALAGGLLEQFF.

By proportion, this clone is medium-sized. The chain employs TRBV6-1 and TRBJ2-3; 10 positions agree with TRBD2. The CDR3 has 14 amino acids. The germline CDR1 and CDR2 sequences are MNHNS and SASEGT. The J segment lost 4 bases and the V segment lost 2 bases, leaving 0 bases of the junction unmatched. CDR3 coding DNA: TGTGCCAGCAGTGAACTAGCGGGAGCAGATACGCAGTATTTT. Amino acids: CASSELAGADTQYF.

V is TRBV28 and J is TRBJ2-7, with TRBD1 matching 8 bases. This CDR3 is built from 14 residues. The germline V gene has CDR1 MDHEN and CDR2 SYDVKM. J lost 0 bases, V lost 7 bases, and 5 bases had no gene match. The CDR3 region is CASNRGDNSYEQYF. The DNA of the CDR3 is TGTGCCAGCAACAGGGGGGACAACTCCTACGAGCAGTACTTC.

The genes are TRBV18 and TRBJ2-2; weak D call: TRBD1 (5 bases). The CDR3 length is 15 residues. Trimming stripped 2 bases from V and 10 bases from J, with 17 bases between. Germline values: CDR1 KGHSH, CDR2 LQKENI. The CDR3 region is CASSPNPQGSKELFF. Here the CDR3 DNA reads TGTGCCAGCTCACCAAACCCCCAGGGAAGTAAGGAGCTGTTTTTT.

J is TRBJ2-1 and V is TRBV29-1, with TRBD1 identical over 10 bases. J was trimmed by 5 bases and V by 7 bases; bases with no gene match: 5. The CDR3 has 13 residues. Germline V gives CDR1 SQVTM, CDR2 ANQGSEA. The CDR3 loop is CSAEGQGNNEQFF. The CDR3 DNA reads as TGCAGCGCTGAGGGACAGGGGAACAATGAGCAGTTCTTC.

J is TRBJ1-1 and V is TRBV28; perhaps TRBD1 as D (5 bases). V was shortened by 5 bases and J by 2 bases, with 21 bases between the two germline ends. The V gene's germline CDR1 is MDHEN and CDR2 SYDVKM. This CDR3 has 17 amino acids. As DNA, the CDR3 is TGTGCCAGCAGTCCCCCCGGGACTGTCGCCCACAACACTGAAGCTTTCTTT. Translation gives CASSPPGTVAHNTEAFF.

This chain joins TRBV12-5 and TRBJ2-2; maybe TRBD2 (6 bases). The germline CDR1 and CDR2 sequences are LGHNT and FRNRAP. The CDR3 is 18 amino acids. Trimming cost V 5 bases and J 6 bases, with 25 bases left between them. CDR3 loop: CASGIGGDRYGAAGELFF. CDR3 nucleotide sequence: TGTGCTAGTGGTATAGGAGGGGATCGGTATGGGGCAGCCGGGGAGCTGTTTTTT.

This rearrangement joins TRBV30 to TRBJ2-7, with 11 positions matching TRBD2. Germline V lookup: CDR1 GTSNPN, CDR2 SVGIG (reference sequence). This CDR3 region has 15 residues. Trimming took 5 bases from V and 0 from J; bases not matched to a gene: 6. CDR3 sequence: CAWAAGLAASYEQYF. CDR3 sequence (DNA): TGTGCCTGGGCCGCGGGACTAGCGGCCTCCTACGAGCAGTACTTC.

In DNA form, the CDR3 reads TGTGCCAGCAGCTTAGGACAGGGTCATACAGATACGCAGTATTTT. Its protein product is CASSLGQGHTDTQYF. V usage is TRBV5-4 and J usage is TRBJ2-3; 8 bases are shared with TRBD1. The CDR3 spans 15 residues. CDR1 SGHNT and CDR2 YYREEE come from the germline V gene (reference sequence). With V trimmed by 2 bases and J by 3 bases, 5 bases remained unmatched.

J is TRBJ2-5 and V is TRBV4-1; 8 nucleotides align to TRBD2. CDR1 is MGHRA, CDR2 YSYEKL, per germline. CDR3 size: 15 residues. The V segment lost 2 bases and the J segment 5 bases; nucleotides outside the gene matches: 7. The CDR3 reads CASSQSGGSTETQYF. In DNA, the CDR3 is TGCGCCAGCAGCCAATCGGGGGGGAGTACGGAGACCCAGTACTTC.

This chain connects TRBV6-5 to TRBJ2-7; tentatively, D is TRBD1 (5 bases). V was shortened by 6 bases and J by 1 base, with 10 bases between the two germline ends. This CDR3 has 13 residues. Per the germline V gene, CDR1 is MNHEY and CDR2 is SVGAGI. This CDR3 reads CASSAGRSYEQYF. The CDR3 coding sequence is TGTGCCAGCAGCGCAGGGCGTTCCTACGAGCAGTACTTC.

The chain links TRBV7-6 to TRBJ2-2, with D possibly being TRBD2 (5 bases). Germline V gene data show CDR1 as SGHVS and CDR2 as FNYEAQ. V lost 3 bases and J lost 5, with 13 bases in between. The CDR3 totals 15 residues. CDR3: CASSFNVGETGELFF. The CDR3 coding sequence is TGTGCCAGCAGCTTCAACGTGGGAGAAACCGGGGAGCTGTTTTTT.

DNA for the CDR3: TGTGCCAGCAGGAGACTAGCGGTTATTAGTGAGCAGTTCTTC. Translation: CASRRLAVISEQFF. The J gene is TRBJ2-1, the V gene TRBV2, with 9 positions matching TRBD2. The CDR3 is made up of 14 amino acids. CDR1 is SNHLY and CDR2 is FYNNEI in the germline V gene. Losses at the gene ends were 6 bases for V and 9 bases for J; bases not matched to a gene: 9.

The chain uses TRBV7-9 and TRBJ2-7; 9 bases fit TRBD2. The CDR3 sequence is 12 residues long. Germline CDR1 is SEHNR and CDR2 is FQNEAQ (reference sequence). Trimming at V came to 7 bases and at J to 6 bases, leaving 4 bases not matched to a gene. CDR3 loop: CASTGGRGEQYF. For the CDR3, the DNA is TGTGCCAGCACCGGCGGGAGGGGCGAGCAGTACTTC. Variable domain in full (rest from reference TRBV7-9 and TRBJ2-7): DTGVSQNPRHKITKRGQNVTFRCDPISEHNRLYWYRQTLGQGPEFLTYFQNEAQLEKSRLLSDRFSAERPKGSFSTLEIQRTEQGDSAMYLCASTGGRGEQYFGPGTRLTVT.

The chain has TRBV7-2 and TRBJ2-5; possibly TRBD1 for D (5 bases). TRBJ2-7 explains the end of the DNA better; the J call may be wrong. Germline-derived CDR1 and CDR2 are SGHTA and FQGNSA. This CDR3 contains 11 residues. CDR3 in DNA: TGTGCCAGCAGCCCAGGGTACGAGCAGTACTTC. It specifies CASSPGYEQYF.

About this clone: Within the sample, other DNA sequences also encode this same CDR3. Here the CDR3 reads CASSTSTGGNSPLHF. As DNA, the CDR3 is TGTGCCAGTAGTACGTCAACAGGGGGCAATTCACCCCTCCACTTT. The rearrangement uses TRBV19 and TRBJ1-6; TRBD1 matches at 9 bases. Trimming cost V 4 bases and J 7 bases; bases outside gene matches: 5. Germline V lookup: CDR1 LNHDA, CDR2 SQIVND (reference sequence). There are 15 residues in the CDR3.